The present T cell receptor beta chain was sequenced within a study of early T cells in non-severe SARS-CoV-2 infection. About the study: The input, bulk RNA from unsorted whole blood, was sequenced, and chains were unpaired. Study results and limitations: Anti-spike CD8 specificities were favored by VDJdb matching, whose results missed private and CD4 specificities.

Worth noting for this clonotype: The antigen remains unidentified.

Individually, cDNA molecules had unique molecular identifiers attached to them. TCRdb itself ran the 5' RACE reads through MiXCR, one entry per CDR3 protein. The data hold some 64,000 distinct CDR3 sequences, with 9.5% to 14% observed a single time. V gave up 5 bases and J gave up 1 base; unmatched junction bases: 8. CDR1 and CDR2 from the germline V gene are MNHEY and SVGEGT. The CDR3 runs 15 residues. This sequence joins TRBV6-2 or TRBV6-3 and TRBJ2-7; 7 nucleotides line up with TRBD1. The receptor comes from an adult who was a healthcare worker with PCR-confirmed SARS-CoV-2 infection or an uninfected control (not recorded which). The sequencing sample was made of whole blood. This CDR3 is CASSRDRRGSYEQYF. The CDR3 DNA reads as TGTGCCAGCAGTCGGGACAGACGCGGGTCCTACGAGCAGTACTTC.